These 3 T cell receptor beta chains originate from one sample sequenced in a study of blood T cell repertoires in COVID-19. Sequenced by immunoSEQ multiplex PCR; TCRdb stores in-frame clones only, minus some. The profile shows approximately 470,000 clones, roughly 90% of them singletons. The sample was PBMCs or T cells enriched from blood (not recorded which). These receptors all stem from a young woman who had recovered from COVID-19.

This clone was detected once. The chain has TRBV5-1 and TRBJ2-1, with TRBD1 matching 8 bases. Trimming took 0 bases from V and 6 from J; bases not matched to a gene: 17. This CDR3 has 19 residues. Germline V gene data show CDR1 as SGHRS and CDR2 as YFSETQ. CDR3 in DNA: TGCGCCAGCAGCTTGGAGGCAGGGGGCCACCTTAATCCTGGCAATGAGCAGTTCTTC. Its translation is CASSLEAGGHLNPGNEQFF.

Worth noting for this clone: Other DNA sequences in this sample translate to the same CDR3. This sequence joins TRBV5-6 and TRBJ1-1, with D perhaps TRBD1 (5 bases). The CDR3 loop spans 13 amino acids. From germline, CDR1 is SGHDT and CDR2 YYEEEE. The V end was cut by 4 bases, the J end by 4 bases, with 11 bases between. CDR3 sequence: CASSLGGGTEAFF. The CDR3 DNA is TGTGCCAGCAGCCTGGGGGGAGGCACTGAAGCTTTCTTT. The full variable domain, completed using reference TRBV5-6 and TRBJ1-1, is DAGVTQSPTHLIKTRGQQVTLRCSPKSGHDTVSWYQQALGQGPQFIFQYYEEEERQRGNFPDRFSGHQFPNYSSELNVNALLLGDSALYLCASSLGGGTEAFFGQGTRLTVV.

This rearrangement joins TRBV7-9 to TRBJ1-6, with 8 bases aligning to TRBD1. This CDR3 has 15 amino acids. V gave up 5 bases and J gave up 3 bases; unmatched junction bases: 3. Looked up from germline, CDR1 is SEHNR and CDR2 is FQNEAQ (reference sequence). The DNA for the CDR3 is TGTGCCAGCAGCCCAGGGGGCGTCTATAATTCACCCCTCCACTTT. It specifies CASSPGGVYNSPLHF.